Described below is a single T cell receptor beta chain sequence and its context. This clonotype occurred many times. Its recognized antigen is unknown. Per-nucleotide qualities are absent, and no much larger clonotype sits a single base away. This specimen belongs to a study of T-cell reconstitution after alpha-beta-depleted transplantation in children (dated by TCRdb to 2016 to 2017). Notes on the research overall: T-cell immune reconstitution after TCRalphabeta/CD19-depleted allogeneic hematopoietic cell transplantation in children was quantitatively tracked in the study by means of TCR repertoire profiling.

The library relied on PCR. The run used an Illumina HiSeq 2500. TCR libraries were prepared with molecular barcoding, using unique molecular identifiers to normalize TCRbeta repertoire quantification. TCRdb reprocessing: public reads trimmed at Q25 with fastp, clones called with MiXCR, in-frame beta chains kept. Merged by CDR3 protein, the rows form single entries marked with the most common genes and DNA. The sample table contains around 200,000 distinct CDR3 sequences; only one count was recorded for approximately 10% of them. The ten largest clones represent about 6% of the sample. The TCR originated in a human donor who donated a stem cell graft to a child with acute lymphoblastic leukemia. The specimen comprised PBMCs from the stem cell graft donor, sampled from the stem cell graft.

The CDR3 region has the sequence CASSLDRDRAGTGELFF. Here is the DNA: TGTGCCAGCAGCTTAGACCGGGACAGGGCGGGCACCGGGGAGCTGTTTTTT. Recombination connected TRBV11-2 to TRBJ2-2; a stretch of 9 junction bases matches TRBD1. V has 0 bases trimmed and J has 4 bases trimmed; junction bases matching no gene number 6. The CDR3 has 17 amino acids, counting the end cysteine and phenylalanine. The CDR3 DNA has 51 bases and is translated from base 1. CDR1 and CDR2 (SGHAT, FQNNGV) derive from the germline V gene. The entire variable domain, with the stretches around the CDR3 drawn from the reference TRBV11-2 and TRBJ2-2 proteins, is EAGVAQSPRYKIIEKRQSVAFWCNPISGHATLYWYQQILGQGPKLLIQFQNNGVVDDSQLPKDRFSAERLKGVDSTLKIQPAKLEDSAVYLCASSLDRDRAGTGELFFGEGSRLTVL.